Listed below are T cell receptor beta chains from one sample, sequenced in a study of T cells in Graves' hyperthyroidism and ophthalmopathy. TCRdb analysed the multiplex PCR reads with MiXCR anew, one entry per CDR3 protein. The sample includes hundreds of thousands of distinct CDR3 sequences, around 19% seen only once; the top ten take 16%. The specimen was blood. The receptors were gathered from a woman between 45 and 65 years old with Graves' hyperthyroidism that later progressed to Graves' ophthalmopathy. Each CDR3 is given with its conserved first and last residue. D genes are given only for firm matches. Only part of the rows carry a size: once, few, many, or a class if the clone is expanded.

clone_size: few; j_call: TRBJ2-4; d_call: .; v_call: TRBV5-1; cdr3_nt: TGCGCCAGCAGCTTGGGTGATCGGAACATTCAGTACTTC; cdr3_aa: CASSLGDRNIQYF
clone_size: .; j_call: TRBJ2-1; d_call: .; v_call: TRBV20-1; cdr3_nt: TGCAGTGCTAACAACAGGGTCAGGGAGCAGTTCTTC; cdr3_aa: CSANNRVREQFF
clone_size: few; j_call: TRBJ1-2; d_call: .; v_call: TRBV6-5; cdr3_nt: TGTGCCAGCAGTTACTCAGGTGGGGAGTTCGGCTACACCTTC; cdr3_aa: CASSYSGGEFGYTF
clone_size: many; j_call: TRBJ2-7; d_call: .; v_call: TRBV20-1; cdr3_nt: TGCAGTGCTACGAGGAGGGGGACCTACGAGCAGTACTTC; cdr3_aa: CSATRRGTYEQYF
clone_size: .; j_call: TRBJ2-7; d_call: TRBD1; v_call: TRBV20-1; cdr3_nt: TGCAGTGCTAGAGATGCAGGGACAGTTAACGAGCAGTACTTC; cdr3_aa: CSARDAGTVNEQYF
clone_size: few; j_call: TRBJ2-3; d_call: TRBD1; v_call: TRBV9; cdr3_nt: TGTGCCAGCAGCCCGCGAGGGACAGAAACGCAGTATTTT; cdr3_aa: CASSPRGTETQYF
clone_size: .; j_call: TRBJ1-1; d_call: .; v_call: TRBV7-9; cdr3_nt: TGTGCCAGCAGCTTAAGGGGTATTGCAACTGAAGCTTTCTTT; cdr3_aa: CASSLRGIATEAFF
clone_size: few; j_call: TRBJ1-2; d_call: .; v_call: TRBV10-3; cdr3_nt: TGTGCCATCAGTGAGTCCCCAGGAGCGAACTATGGCTACACCTTC; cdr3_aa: CAISESPGANYGYTF
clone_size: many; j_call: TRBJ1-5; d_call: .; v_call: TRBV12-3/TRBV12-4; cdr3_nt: TGTGCCAGCAGTTTCATGGGTGGGAATCAGCCCCAGCATTTT; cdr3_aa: CASSFMGGNQPQHF
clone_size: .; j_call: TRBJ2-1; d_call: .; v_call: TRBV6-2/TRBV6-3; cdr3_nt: TGTGCCAGCAAGCTAGGCGGCTACAATGAGCAGTTCTTC; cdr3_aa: CASKLGGYNEQFF